Given below is one TCR beta chain in context. Extracted RNA was reverse transcribed, and the resulting cDNA served as sequencing template. This table comes from immunoSEQ multiplex PCR, and its TCRdb copy is limited to in-frame clones, with some not included. The sample has fewer than 200,000 clones; less than 75% are singletons. This entry is derived from a study of CD8+ T cells in alopecia areata. Turning to the study itself: Each of the treated patients was given oral tofacitinib, 5 to 10 mg twice daily, for moderate-to-severe alopecia areata.

A FACSAria was used to sort CD4+ and CD8+ T cells. These cells came from PBMCs. V was trimmed by 6 bases and J by 8 bases, leaving 11 bases between them. Germline V lookup: CDR1 SGHRS, CDR2 YFSETQ. The CDR3 has 12 amino acids. The chain carries TRBV5-1 and TRBJ2-2; D ambiguous. The TCR originated in a human donor with alopecia areata. The sequences come from CD8+ T cells sorted from blood, collected at week 0. The CDR3 loop reads CASTSSRGELFF. CDR3 bases: TGCGCCAGCACCTCCTCCCGTGGGGAGCTGTTTTTT.